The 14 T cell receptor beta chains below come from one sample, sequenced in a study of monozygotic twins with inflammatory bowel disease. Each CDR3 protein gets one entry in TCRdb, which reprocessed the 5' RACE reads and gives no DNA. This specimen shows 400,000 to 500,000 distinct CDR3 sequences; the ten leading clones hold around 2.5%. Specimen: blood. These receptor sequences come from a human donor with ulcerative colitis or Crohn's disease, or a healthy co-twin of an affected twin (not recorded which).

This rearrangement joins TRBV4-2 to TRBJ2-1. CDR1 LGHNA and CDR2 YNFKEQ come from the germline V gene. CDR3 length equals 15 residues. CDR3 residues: CASSQNRGSYNEQFF.

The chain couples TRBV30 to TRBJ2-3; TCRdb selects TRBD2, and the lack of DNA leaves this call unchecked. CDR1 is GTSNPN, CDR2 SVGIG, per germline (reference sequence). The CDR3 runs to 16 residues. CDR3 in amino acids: CAWSEGRGRQADTQYF.

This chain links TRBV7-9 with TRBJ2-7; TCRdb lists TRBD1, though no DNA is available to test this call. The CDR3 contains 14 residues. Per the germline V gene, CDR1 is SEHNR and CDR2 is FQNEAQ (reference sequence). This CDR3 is CASGGTIFPYEQYF.

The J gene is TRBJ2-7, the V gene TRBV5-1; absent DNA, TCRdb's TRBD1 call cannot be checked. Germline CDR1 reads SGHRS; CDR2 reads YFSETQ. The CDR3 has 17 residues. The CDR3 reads CASSSNPTGGSSYEQYF.

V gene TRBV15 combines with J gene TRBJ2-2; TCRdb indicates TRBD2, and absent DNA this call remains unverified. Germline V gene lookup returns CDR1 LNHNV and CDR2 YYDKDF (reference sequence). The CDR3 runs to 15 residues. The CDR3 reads CATSRDPAGTGELFF.

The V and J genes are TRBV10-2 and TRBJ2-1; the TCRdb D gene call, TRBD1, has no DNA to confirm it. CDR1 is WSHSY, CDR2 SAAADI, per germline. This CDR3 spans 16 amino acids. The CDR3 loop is CASSPGTGRAYNEQFF.

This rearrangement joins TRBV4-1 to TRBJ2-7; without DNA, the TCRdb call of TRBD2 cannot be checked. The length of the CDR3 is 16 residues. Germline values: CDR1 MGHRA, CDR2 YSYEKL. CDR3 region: CASSQVDSEERGLEYF.

CDR3 sequence reads: CASSPFSGMENTIYF. The chain couples TRBV18 to TRBJ1-3; absent DNA, TCRdb's TRBD1 call cannot be checked. This CDR3 spans 15 amino acids. Germline assignment: CDR1 KGHSH and CDR2 LQKENI.

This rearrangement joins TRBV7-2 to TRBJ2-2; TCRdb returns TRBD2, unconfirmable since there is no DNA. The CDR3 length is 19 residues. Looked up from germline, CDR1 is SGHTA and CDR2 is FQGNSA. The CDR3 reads CASSLGPLASSGGAGELFF.

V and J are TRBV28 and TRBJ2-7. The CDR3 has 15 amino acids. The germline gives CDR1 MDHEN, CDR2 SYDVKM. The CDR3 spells CASSLLTGVSYEQYF.

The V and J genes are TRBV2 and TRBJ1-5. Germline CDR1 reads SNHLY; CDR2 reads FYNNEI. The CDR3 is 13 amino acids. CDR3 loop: CASTGPINQPQHF.

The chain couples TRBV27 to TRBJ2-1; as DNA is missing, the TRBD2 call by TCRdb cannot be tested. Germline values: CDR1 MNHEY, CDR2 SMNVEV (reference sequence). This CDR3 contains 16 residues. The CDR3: CASSLRSAGGSNEQFF.

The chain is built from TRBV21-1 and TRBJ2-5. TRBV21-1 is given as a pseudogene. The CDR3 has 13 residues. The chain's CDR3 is CASSKRVGETQYF.

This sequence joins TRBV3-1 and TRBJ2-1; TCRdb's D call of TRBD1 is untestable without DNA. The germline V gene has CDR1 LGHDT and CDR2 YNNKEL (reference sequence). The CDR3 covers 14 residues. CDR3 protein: CASSQDGGSNEQFF.